Described below is a single T cell receptor beta chain sequence and its context. The sample is drawn from a study of technical replicates of blood from a few donors. Measured with immunoSEQ multiplex PCR; TCRdb has only the in-frame clones, and not every one. Of 12,000 or so clones in the sample, 85% to 95% are singletons; the top ten hold approximately 6%. This receptor was obtained from a human donor in good health. The sequencing sample was made of PBMCs.

This chain's CDR3 is CASSPDRGRGNTEAFF. The CDR3 DNA reads as TGTGCCAGCAGCCCTGACAGGGGTAGAGGGAACACTGAAGCTTTCTTT. V is TRBV27 and J is TRBJ1-1; 8 nucleotides align to TRBD1. V gave up 6 bases and J gave up 1 base; unmatched junction bases: 10. The CDR3 is made up of 16 amino acids. Germline V gene sequence: CDR1 MNHEY, CDR2 SMNVEV (reference sequence).